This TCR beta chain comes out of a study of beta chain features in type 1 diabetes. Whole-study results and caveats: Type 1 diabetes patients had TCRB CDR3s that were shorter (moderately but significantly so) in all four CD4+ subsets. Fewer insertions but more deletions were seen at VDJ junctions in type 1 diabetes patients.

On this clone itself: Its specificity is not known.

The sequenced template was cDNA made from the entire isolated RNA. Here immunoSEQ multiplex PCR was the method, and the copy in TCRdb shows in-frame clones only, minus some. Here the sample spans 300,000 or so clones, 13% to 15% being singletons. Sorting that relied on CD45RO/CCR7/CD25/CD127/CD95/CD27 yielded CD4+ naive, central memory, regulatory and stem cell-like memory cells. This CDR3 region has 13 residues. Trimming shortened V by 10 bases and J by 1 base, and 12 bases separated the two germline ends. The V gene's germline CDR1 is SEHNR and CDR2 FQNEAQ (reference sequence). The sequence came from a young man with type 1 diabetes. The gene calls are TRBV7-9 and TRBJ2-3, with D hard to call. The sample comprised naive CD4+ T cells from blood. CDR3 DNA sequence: TGTGCCACCACCTCCACTGGCACAGATACGCAGTATTTT. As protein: CATTSTGTDTQYF.